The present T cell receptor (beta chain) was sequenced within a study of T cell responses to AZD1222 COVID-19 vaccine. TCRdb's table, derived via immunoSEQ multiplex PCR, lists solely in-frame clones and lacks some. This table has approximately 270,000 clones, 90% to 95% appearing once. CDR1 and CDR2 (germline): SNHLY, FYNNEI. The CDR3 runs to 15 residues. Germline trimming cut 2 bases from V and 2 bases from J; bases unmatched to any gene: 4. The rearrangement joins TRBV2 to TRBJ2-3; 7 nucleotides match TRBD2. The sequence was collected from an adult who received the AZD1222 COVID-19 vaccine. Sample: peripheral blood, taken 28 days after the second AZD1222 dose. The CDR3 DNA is TGTGCCAGCAGTGAATATGGGGGGGTCACAGATACGCAGTATTTT. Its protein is CASSEYGGVTDTQYF.